What follows describes a single TCR beta chain. Its antigen is not known. With UMIs, 5'RACE template switching was used to make TCR beta cDNA. TCRdb reprocessed the 5' RACE reads and keeps a single row for each CDR3 protein, giving no DNA. The sample totals 500,000 to 600,000 distinct CDR3 sequences. Per the germline V gene, CDR1 is MNHEY and CDR2 is SVGEGT. The CDR3 runs to 17 residues. This record belongs to a study of T cells expressing NK-cell markers. Background on the study: Sorted CD3+CD56+NKG2C+, CD3+CD56+NKG2C- and CD3+CD56-NKG2C+ T cells supplied TCR beta repertoires. Of eight sequenced donors, seven were HCMV-seropositive and one HCMV-seronegative. Study-wide points: Roughly six donors showed dominant NKG2C+ clonotypes comprising about 1.0-7.0% of their CD8+ T cells.

Sequencing was performed on blood T cells: a sorted CD56 or NKG2C T cell subset, CD4+ or CD8+ T cells, or bulk PBMC T cells (not recorded which). This receptor was taken from a man between 18 and 35 years old in good health. V is TRBV6-2 or TRBV6-3 and J is TRBJ2-1; the TCRdb D gene call, TRBD2, has no DNA to confirm it. Here the CDR3 reads CASSYLLSPDGGDEQFF.